This T cell receptor beta chain originates from a study of early T cells in non-severe SARS-CoV-2 infection. Overall study context: Investigators sequenced bulk RNA drawn from unsorted whole blood, and chains remained unpaired. Study findings and constraints: VDJdb matching skewed toward anti-spike CD8 responses, missing private and CD4 specificities.

Germline CDR1 and CDR2: SGHDT and YYEEEE. After removal of 0 bases from V and 7 bases from J, the junction contained 4 bases not matched to a gene. This CDR3 has 15 amino acids. Each cDNA molecule carried a unique molecular identifier. TCRdb reanalysed the 5' RACE reads using MiXCR and keeps one entry per CDR3 protein. The table lists under 60,000 distinct CDR3 sequences, around 9.6% of them singletons, with approximately 5.4% in the top ten. This clonotype came up a few times. The antigen remains unidentified. The TCR sequence derives from an adult who was a healthcare worker with PCR-confirmed SARS-CoV-2 infection or an uninfected control (not recorded which). The chain combines TRBV5-6 with TRBJ1-6, with TRBD1 matching 7 bases. This sample comprised whole blood, obtained at baseline. The CDR3, as DNA: TGTGCCAGCAGCTTGGGCACAGGGGAAAATTCACCCCTCCACTTT. This sequence encodes CASSLGTGENSPLHF.